The entry that follows covers one T cell receptor beta chain sequence. Deletions cut 1 base from V and 10 bases from J, with 16 bases between. From germline, CDR1 is SGHAT and CDR2 FQDESV (reference sequence). The CDR3 runs 14 residues. This entry comes from a study of metastatic and nonmetastatic thyroid tumors. Whole-study context: It was across blood and tumor or nodule tissue from malignant and benign thyroid patients that repertoires were compared.

Prior to thyroid surgery, none of the patients had received any treatment. TCRdb re-analyzed the PCR reads using MiXCR. The data contain around 31,000 clones, roughly 30% of them singletons. The receptor comes from a female donor with papillary thyroid cancer or a benign thyroid nodule (not recorded which). Some clones in this sample may be carry-over from other donors' samples. Sequencing input: blood. The chain employs TRBV11-1 and TRBJ1-1, with D possibly TRBD1 on 6 matching bases. The CDR3 bases are TGTGCCAGCAGCTTAGGGCTGCAGGGGTTATCAGCTTTCTTT. Translated, it gives CASSLGLQGLSAFF.